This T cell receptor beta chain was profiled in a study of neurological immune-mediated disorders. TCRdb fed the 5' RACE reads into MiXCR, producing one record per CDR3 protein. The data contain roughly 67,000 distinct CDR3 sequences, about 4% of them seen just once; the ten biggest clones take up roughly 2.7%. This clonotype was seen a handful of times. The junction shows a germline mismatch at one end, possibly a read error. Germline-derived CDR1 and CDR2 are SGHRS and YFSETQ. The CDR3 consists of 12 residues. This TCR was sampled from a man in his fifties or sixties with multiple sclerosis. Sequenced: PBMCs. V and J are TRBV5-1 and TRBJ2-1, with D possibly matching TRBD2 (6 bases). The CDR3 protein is CASSLERVPILF. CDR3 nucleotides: TGCGCCAGCAGCTTGGAGCGGGTCCCCATTCTCTTC.